This T cell receptor (beta chain) emerged from a study of T cell repertoires in cytomegalovirus infection. Turning to the study itself: Public TCR beta signatures indicated both CMV infection and matching HLA type. General study findings and limits: Cumulative frequency (of public TCR beta family members) identified carriers of CMV plus the relevant HLA.

This CDR3 has 17 residues. After removal of 2 bases from V and 1 base from J, the junction contained 10 bases not matched to a gene. CDR1 and CDR2 (germline): KGHSH, LQKENI. TCRdb called the reads again in MiXCR, with one record for every CDR3 protein. Of some 940,000 distinct CDR3 sequences in the sample, 30% to 40% were seen once. Details on this clonotype: Antigen: not known.

The sequencing used cultured CD8+ T cells from PBMCs, collected from culture after CMV antigen stimulation. V and J are TRBV18 and TRBJ1-1, with 7 nucleotides matching TRBD1. The sequence was collected from a human donor in good health (CMV status not recorded). Some clones in this sample may be carry-over from other donors' samples. The CDR3 protein is CASSPRQGPISNTEAFF. CDR3 DNA: TGTGCCAGCTCACCAAGACAGGGTCCCATCTCGAACACTGAAGCTTTCTTT. The complete variable domain, with remaining parts taken from reference TRBV18 and TRBJ1-1, reads NAGVMQNPRHLVRRRGQEARLRCSPMKGHSHVYWYRQLPEEGLKFMVYLQKENIIDESGMPKERFSAEFPKEGPSILRIQQVVRGDSAAYFCASSPRQGPISNTEAFFGQGTRLTVV.